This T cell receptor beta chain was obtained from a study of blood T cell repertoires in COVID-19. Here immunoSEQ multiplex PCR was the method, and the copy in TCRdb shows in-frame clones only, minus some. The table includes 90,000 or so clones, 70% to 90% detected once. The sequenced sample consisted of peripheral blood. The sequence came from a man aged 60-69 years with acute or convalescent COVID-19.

The CDR3 nucleotides are TGTGCCAGCAGCTTGGGACAGGCCGGCTCTGGAAACACCATATATTTT. Translation gives CASSLGQAGSGNTIYF. The chain combines TRBV7-6 with TRBJ1-3, with 8 bases fitting TRBD1. CDR3 length: 16 residues. The V gene end was trimmed by 3 bases and the J gene end by 0 bases; junction bases not matched to a gene: 4. Per the germline V gene, CDR1 is SGHVS and CDR2 is FNYEAQ.